This TCR beta chain originates from a study of shared clonotypes between healthy human individuals. This clone was picked up a small number of times. Other DNA sequences in this specimen translate into the identical CDR3. Sequencing was performed with immunoSEQ multiplex PCR; in TCRdb, only in-frame clones are kept and a portion is missing. The sample lists about 820,000 clones, 80% to 95% occurring once. Naivety among CD8 cells was defined by CD45RO negativity and positive CCR7 selection, thereby excluding terminally differentiated effector memory CD45RA+ cells. This TCR was sampled from a man under 40 in good health. The sequenced sample consisted of naive CD8+ T cells sorted from blood.

CDR3 bases: TGTGCCATCAGTGATTCCTACGAGCAGTACTTC. The encoded protein is CAISDSYEQYF. The V gene is TRBV10-3, the J gene TRBJ2-7, with D unresolved. V gave up 3 bases and J gave up 1 base, with 1 base separating them. Germline-derived CDR1 and CDR2 are ENHRY and SYGVKD. This CDR3 has 11 residues.